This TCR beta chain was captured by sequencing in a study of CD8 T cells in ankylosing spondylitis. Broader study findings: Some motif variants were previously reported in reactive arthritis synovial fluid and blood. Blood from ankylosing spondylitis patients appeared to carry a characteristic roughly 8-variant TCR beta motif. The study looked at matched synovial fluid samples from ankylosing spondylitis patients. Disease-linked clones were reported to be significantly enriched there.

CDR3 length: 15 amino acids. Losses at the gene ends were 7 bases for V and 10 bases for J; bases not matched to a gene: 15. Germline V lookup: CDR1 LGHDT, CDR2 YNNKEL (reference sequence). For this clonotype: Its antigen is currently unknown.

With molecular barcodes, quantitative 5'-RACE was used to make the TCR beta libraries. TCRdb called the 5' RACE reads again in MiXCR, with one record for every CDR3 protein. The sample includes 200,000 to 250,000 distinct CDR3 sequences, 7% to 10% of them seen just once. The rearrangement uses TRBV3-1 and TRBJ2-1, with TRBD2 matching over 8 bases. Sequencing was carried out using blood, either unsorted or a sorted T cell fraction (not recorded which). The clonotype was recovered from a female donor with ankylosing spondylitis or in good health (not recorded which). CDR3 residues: CASTKDQAGDREQFF. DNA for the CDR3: TGTGCCAGCACCAAAGATCAAGCGGGAGATCGAGAGCAGTTCTTC.